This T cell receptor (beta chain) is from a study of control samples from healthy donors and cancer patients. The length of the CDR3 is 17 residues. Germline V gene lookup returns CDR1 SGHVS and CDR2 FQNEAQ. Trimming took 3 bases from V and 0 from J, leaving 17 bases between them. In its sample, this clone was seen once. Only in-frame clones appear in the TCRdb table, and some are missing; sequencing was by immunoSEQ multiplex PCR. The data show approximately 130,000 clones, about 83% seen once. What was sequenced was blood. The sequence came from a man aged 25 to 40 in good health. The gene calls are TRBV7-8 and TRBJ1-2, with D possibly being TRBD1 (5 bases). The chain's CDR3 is CASSFTGTTGSNYGYTF. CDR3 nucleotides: TGTGCCAGCAGCTTCACCGGGACGACCGGTTCTAACTATGGCTACACCTTC.